Following are 5 T cell receptor beta chains from one sample sequenced in a study of cytomegalovirus exposure and HLA in healthy donors (dated by TCRdb to 2016 to 2017). Libraries were constructed by the immunoSEQ multiplex PCR assay. For the multiplex PCR, a mixture combining 60 forward primers for TCR Vbeta segments and 13 reverse primers for TCR Jbeta segments was used. The table was pulled from immuneACCESS by TCRdb, which kept in-frame rearrangements only. Such tables lose some clones; where checked, under half of the loss comes from unresolved V genes, and the rest has no known cause. This sample has under 200,000 clones in its table, and 82% of those were observed once. Of the sample, 0.96% is held by the ten largest clones. Specimen: PBMCs. The receptors come from a girl aged 2 to 10 in good health and CMV-seropositive.

The chain recombines TRBV18 with TRBJ2-4; 9 bases match TRBD2. This CDR3 is 16 amino acids long. Looked up from germline, CDR1 is KGHSH and CDR2 is LQKENI. V gave up 3 bases and J gave up 1 base; unmatched junction bases: 4. CDR3 residues: CASSPSGRSAKNIQYF. Here the CDR3 DNA reads TGTGCCAGCTCACCTAGCGGGAGAAGTGCCAAAAACATTCAGTACTTC.

This chain links TRBV7-6 with TRBJ2-7; a possible D gene is TRBD2 (5 bases). Germline lookup yields CDR1 SGHVS and CDR2 FNYEAQ. V lost 1 base, J lost 2 bases, and 9 bases lay in between. The CDR3 sequence is 14 residues long. The CDR3 DNA follows: TGTGCCAGCAGCTTAGGAGACGGGACCTACGAGCAGTACTTC. Translated: CASSLGDGTYEQYF.

The rearrangement links TRBV2 to TRBJ1-5; D is unresolved. CDR1 SNHLY and CDR2 FYNNEI come from the germline V gene. The V end lost 0 bases, the J end lost 15 bases, and 12 bases lay between the germline ends. There are 12 residues in the CDR3. The DNA of the CDR3 is TGTGCCAGCAGTGAAGCCCAACGGGGAGGGCATTTT. It codes for CASSEAQRGGHF.

The chain's CDR3 is CSVGTGTGPYEQYF. For the CDR3, the DNA is TGCAGCGTTGGGACGGGGACAGGGCCCTACGAGCAGTACTTC. The chain couples TRBV29-1 to TRBJ2-7; TRBD1 matches 9 bases. This CDR3 comprises 14 residues. The V gene end was trimmed by 4 bases and the J gene end by 2 bases; junction bases not matched to a gene: 6. Looked up from germline, CDR1 is SQVTM and CDR2 is ANQGSEA.

The V call is TRBV4-1, the J call TRBJ2-3; weak D call: TRBD2 (6 bases). This CDR3 contains 18 residues. The germline V and J ends were trimmed by 1 base and 2 bases, with 19 bases remaining between them. Looked up from germline, CDR1 is MGHRA and CDR2 is YSYEKL. CDR3 DNA: TGCGCCAGCAGCCAAGTGTTGTCGGGACTGATAAACACAGATACGCAGTATTTT. Translating it yields CASSQVLSGLINTDTQYF.